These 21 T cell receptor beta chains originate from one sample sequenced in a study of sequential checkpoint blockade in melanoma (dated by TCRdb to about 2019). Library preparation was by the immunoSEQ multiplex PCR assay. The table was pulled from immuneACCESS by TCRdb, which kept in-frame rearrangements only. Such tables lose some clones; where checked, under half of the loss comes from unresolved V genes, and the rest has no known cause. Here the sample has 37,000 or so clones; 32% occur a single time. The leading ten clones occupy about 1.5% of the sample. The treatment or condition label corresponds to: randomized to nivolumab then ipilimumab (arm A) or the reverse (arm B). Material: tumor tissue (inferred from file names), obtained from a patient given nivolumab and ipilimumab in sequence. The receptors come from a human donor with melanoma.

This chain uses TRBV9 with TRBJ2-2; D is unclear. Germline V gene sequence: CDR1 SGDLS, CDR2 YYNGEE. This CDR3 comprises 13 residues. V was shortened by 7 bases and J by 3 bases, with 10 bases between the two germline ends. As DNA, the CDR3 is TGTGCCAGCGCTCATTCTTACACCGGGGAGCTGTTTTTT. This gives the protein CASAHSYTGELFF.

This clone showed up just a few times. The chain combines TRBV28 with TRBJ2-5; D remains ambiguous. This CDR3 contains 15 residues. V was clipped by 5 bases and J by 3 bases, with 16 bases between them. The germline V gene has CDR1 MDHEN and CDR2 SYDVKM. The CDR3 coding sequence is TGTGCCAGCAGTGCATGGGGTAGTGGAGAAGAGACCCAGTACTTC. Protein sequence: CASSAWGSGEETQYF.

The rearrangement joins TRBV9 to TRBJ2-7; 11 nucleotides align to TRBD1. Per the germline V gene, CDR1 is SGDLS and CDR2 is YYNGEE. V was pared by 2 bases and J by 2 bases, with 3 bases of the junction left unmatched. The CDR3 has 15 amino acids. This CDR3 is CASSVGQGAAYEQYF. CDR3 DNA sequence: TGTGCCAGCAGCGTCGGACAGGGGGCGGCCTACGAGCAGTACTTC.

CDR3: CASSPTPWGAGANVLTF. The CDR3 region has the DNA TGTGCCAGCTCACCAACCCCCTGGGGTGCTGGGGCCAACGTCCTGACTTTC. V is TRBV18 and J is TRBJ2-6, with D uncertain. The CDR3 totals 17 residues. The V end was cut by 2 bases, the J end by 2 bases, with 13 bases between. Germline V CDR1 and CDR2: KGHSH, LQKENI.

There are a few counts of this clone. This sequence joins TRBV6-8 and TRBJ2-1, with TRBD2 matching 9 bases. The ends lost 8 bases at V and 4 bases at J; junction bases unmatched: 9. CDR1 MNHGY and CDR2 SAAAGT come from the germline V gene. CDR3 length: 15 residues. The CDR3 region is CASGEREVSYNEQFF. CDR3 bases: TGTGCCAGCGGAGAGCGGGAGGTGTCTTACAATGAGCAGTTCTTC.

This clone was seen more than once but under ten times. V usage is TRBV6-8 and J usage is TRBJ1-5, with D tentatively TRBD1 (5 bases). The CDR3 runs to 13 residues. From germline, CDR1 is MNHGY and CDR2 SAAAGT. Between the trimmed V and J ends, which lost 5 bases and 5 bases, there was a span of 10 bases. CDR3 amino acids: CASSAGWDQPQHF. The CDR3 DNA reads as TGTGCCAGCAGTGCAGGGTGGGATCAGCCCCAGCATTTT.

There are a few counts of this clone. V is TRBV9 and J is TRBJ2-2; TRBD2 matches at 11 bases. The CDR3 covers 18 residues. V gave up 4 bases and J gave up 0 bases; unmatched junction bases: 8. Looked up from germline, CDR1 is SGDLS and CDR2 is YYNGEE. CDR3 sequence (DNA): TGTGCCAGCAGCCTAGCGGGGGGCGCCTCTACGAACACCGGGGAGCTGTTTTTT. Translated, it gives CASSLAGGASTNTGELFF.

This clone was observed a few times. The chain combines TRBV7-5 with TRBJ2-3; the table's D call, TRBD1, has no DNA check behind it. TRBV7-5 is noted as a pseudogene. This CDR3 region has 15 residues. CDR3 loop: CASSLGQGDTDTQYF. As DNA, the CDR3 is TGTGCCAGCAGCTTAGGACAGGGGGACACAGATACGCAGTATTTT.

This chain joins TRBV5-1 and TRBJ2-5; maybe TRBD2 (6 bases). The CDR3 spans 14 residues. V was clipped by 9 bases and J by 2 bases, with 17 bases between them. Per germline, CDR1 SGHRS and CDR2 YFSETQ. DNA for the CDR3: TGCGCCACTCCCAGGATAGCGGCTCAAGAGACCCAGTACTTC. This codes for CATPRIAAQETQYF.

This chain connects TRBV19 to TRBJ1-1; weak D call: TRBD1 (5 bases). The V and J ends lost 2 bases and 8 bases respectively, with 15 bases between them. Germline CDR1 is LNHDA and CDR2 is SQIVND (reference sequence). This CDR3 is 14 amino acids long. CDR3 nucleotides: TGTGCCAGTAGTATAACAGGCCCTTTAGAGGAAGCTTTCTTT. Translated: CASSITGPLEEAFF.

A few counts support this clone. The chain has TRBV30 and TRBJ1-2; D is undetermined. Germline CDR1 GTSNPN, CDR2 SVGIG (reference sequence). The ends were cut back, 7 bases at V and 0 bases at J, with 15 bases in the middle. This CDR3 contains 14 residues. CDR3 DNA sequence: TGTGCCTCCCTTTTTGTCGCCGCTAACTATGGCTACACCTTC. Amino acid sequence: CASLFVAANYGYTF. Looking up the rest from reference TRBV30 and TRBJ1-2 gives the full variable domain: SQTIHQWPATLVQPVGSPLSLECTVEGTSNPNLYWYRQAAGRGLQLLFYSVGIGQISSEVPQNLSASRPQDRQFILSSKKLLLSDSGFYLCASLFVAANYGYTFGSGTRLTVV.

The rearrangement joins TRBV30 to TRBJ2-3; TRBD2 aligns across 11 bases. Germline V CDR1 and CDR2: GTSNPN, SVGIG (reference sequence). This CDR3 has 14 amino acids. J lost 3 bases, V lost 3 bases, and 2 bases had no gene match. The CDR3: CAWSLAGGTDTQYF. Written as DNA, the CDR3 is TGTGCCTGGAGCCTAGCGGGAGGAACAGATACGCAGTATTTT.

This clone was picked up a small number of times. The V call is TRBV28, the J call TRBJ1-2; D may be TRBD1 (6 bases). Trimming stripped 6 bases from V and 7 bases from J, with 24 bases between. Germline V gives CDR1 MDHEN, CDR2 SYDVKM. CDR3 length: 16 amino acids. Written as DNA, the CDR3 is TGTGCCAGCAGGGTCCAGGCGGGGGCAGGGTTTGGTGGCTACACCTTC. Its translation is CASRVQAGAGFGGYTF.

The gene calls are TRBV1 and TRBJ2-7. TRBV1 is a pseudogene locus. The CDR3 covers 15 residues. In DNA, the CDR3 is TGCGCCAGCAGCCAAGATGGGACGGTGAACTACGAGCAGTACTTC. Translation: CASSQDGTVNYEQYF.

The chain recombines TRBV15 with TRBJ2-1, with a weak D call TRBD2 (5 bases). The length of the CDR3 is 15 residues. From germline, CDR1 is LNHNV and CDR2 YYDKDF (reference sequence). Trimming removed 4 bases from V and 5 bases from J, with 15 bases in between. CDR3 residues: CATSIALSYNNEQFF. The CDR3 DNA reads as TGTGCCACCAGCATAGCGCTGAGTTACAACAATGAGCAGTTCTTC.

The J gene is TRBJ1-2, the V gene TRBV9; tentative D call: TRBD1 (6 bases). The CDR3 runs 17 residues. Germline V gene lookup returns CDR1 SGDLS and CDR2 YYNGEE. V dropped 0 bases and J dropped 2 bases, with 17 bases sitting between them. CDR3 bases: TGTGCCAGCAGCGTAGGTCCCAACAGGGTGCCAAACTATGGCTACACCTTC. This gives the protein CASSVGPNRVPNYGYTF. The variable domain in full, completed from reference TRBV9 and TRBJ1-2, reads DSGVTQTPKHLITATGQRVTLRCSPRSGDLSVYWYQQSLDQGLQFLIQYYNGEERAKGNILERFSAQQFPDLHSELNLSSLELGDSALYFCASSVGPNRVPNYGYTFGSGTRLTVV.

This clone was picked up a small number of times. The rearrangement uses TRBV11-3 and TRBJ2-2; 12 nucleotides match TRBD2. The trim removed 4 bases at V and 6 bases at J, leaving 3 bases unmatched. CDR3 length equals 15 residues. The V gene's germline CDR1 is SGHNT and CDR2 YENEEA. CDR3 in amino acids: CASSYLAGGPGELFF. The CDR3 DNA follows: TGTGCCAGCAGCTACCTAGCGGGGGGGCCCGGGGAGCTGTTTTTT.

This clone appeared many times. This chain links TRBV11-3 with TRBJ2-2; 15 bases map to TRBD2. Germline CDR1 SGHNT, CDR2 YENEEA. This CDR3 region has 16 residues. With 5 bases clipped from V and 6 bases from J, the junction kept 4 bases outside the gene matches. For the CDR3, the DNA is TGTGCCAGCAGCGAAGGACTAGCGGGAGGGCCCGGGGAGCTGTTTTTT. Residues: CASSEGLAGGPGELFF. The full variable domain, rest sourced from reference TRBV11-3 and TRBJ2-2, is EAGVVQSPRYKIIEKKQPVAFWCNPISGHNTLYWYLQNLGQGPELLIRYENEEAVDDSQLPKDRFSAERLKGVDSTLKIQPAELGDSAVYLCASSEGLAGGPGELFFGEGSRLTVL.

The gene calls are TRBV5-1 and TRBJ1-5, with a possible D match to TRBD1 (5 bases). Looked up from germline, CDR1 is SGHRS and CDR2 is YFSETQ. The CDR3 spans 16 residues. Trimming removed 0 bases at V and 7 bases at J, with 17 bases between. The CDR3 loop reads CASSLAGVRDGQPQHF. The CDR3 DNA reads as TGCGCCAGCAGCTTGGCCGGGGTACGGGACGGACAGCCCCAGCATTTT.

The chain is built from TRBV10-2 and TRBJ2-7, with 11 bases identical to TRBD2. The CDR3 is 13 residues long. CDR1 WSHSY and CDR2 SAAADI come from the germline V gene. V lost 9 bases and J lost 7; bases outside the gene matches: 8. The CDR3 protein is CARRTSGREEQYF. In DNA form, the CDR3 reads TGCGCCAGAAGGACTAGCGGGCGCGAAGAGCAGTACTTC.

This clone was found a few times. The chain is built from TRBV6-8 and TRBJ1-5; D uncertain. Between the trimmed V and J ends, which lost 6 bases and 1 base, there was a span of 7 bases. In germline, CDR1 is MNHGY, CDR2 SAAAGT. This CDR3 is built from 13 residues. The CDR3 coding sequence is TGTGCCAGCAGGTTACTCAGCAATCAGCCCCAGCATTTT. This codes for CASRLLSNQPQHF.